Sequencing of this T cell receptor beta chain was carried out in a study of identical twins. Via MiXCR, TCRdb re-called the 5' RACE reads, giving one row per CDR3 protein. The sample records around 480,000 distinct CDR3 sequences, 14% being singletons. The germline CDR1 and CDR2 sequences are KGHDR and SFDVKD. The CDR3 totals 12 residues. Trimming cost V 7 bases and J 7 bases, with 11 bases left between them. A further study also used this sample, focusing on yellow fever vaccine responses in identical twins.

Sequenced material: CD4+ T cells sorted from blood. This clonotype was sampled from a young woman in good health. V is TRBV24-1 and J is TRBJ2-3; D gene uncertain. The CDR3 region is CATRDGLHTQYF. The CDR3 nucleotides are TGTGCCACCAGGGACGGTCTACATACGCAGTATTTT.